These 9 T cell receptor beta chains share one sample of origin, sequenced in a study of T cells in Graves' hyperthyroidism and ophthalmopathy. It was RNA transcripts that yielded the amplified TCR beta CDR3 regions. An initial round of RT-PCR targeting the TCR CDR3 relied on the HTBI primer set. TCRdb analysed the multiplex PCR reads with MiXCR anew, one entry per CDR3 protein. The sample yields over 250,000 distinct CDR3 sequences, roughly 13% seen once. Material: blood. These receptors were obtained from a woman aged 40-49 years with Graves' ophthalmopathy.

This clonotype has more than one count but fewer than ten. In this CDR3 the conserved last residue, phenylalanine or tryptophan, is missing, so a read error is likely. V gene TRBV6-5 combines with J gene TRBJ1-4; the D gene is possibly TRBD1 (5 bases). From germline, CDR1 is MNHEY and CDR2 SVGAGI. Trimming left V 8 bases short and J 3 bases short, with 13 bases between. This CDR3 has 14 residues. CDR3 region: CASWDGSANEKLFS. CDR3 DNA: TGTGCCAGCTGGGACGGCAGCGCTAATGAAAAACTGTTTTCT.

The chain has TRBV5-1 and TRBJ1-3; D may be TRBD1 (6 bases). The CDR3 has 15 amino acids. The germline V gene has CDR1 SGHRS and CDR2 YFSETQ. V lost 4 bases and J 5 bases, leaving 16 bases between the germline ends. The CDR3 region has the DNA TGCGCCAGCAGCAAAACGACGACAGGAAGAAACACCATATATTTT. Translating gives CASSKTTTGRNTIYF. The entire variable domain, with the rest obtained from reference TRBV5-1 and TRBJ1-3, is as follows: KAGVTQTPRYLIKTRGQQVTLSCSPISGHRSVSWYQQTPGQGLQFLFEYFSETQRNKGNFPGRFSGRQFSNSRSEMNVSTLELGDSALYLCASSKTTTGRNTIYFGEGSWLTVV.

This clonotype was seen more than once but under ten times. This chain links TRBV7-2 with TRBJ2-7; 11 bases map to TRBD2. The CDR3 has 15 residues. Germline lookup yields CDR1 SGHTA and CDR2 FQGNSA. Trimming removed 3 bases from V and 7 bases from J; junction bases left unmatched: 8. CDR3 sequence (DNA): TGTGCCAGCAGCTTTCGGCCTAGCGGGGGGCCGGAGCAGTACTTC. This codes for CASSFRPSGGPEQYF.

The table lists this clonotype with a few counts. The chain has TRBV7-2 and TRBJ2-7; tentatively, D is TRBD2 (5 bases). The CDR3 runs 14 residues. The ends were cut back, 5 bases at V and 9 bases at J, with 20 bases in the middle. Germline V gives CDR1 SGHTA, CDR2 FQGNSA. CDR3 sequence reads: CASSKGSSNAGQYF. CDR3 coding DNA: TGTGCCAGCAGCAAAGGGAGCTCCAACGCGGGGCAGTACTTC. The whole variable domain, remainder taken from reference TRBV7-2 and TRBJ2-7, is GAGVSQSPSNKVTEKGKDVELRCDPISGHTALYWYRQSLGQGLEFLIYFQGNSAPDKSGLPSDRFSAERTGGSVSTLTIQRTQQEDSAVYLCASSKGSSNAGQYFGPGTRLTVT.

Only a few counts were recorded for this clonotype. The rearrangement joins TRBV30 to TRBJ2-5; D not certain. The CDR3 covers 15 residues. V was clipped by 0 bases and J by 4 bases, with 15 bases between them. CDR1 GTSNPN and CDR2 SVGIG come from the germline V gene (reference sequence). The chain's CDR3 is CAWSVGKLWRETQYF. CDR3 bases: TGTGCCTGGAGTGTAGGAAAGTTGTGGAGAGAGACCCAGTACTTC.

Note on this clonotype: Just one base apart from a much larger clone, this may be a read error. The chain recombines TRBV12-3 or TRBV12-4 with TRBJ2-3; possibly TRBD2 for D (6 bases). The CDR3 covers 15 residues. Trimming stripped 3 bases from V and 4 bases from J, with 14 bases between. The CDR3 nucleotides are TGTGCCAGCAGTTTGAAGGGGAGGAGGGCAGATACGCAGTATTTT. It codes for CASSLKGRRADTQYF.

This clonotype has ten or more counts. The chain combines TRBV2 with TRBJ1-3; D not certain. The V end lost 5 bases, the J end lost 7 bases, and 9 bases lay between the germline ends. CDR1 is SNHLY, CDR2 FYNNEI, per germline. This CDR3 contains 12 residues. For the CDR3, the DNA is TGTGCCAGCAGTTTCAGGATGAACACCATATATTTT. This codes for CASSFRMNTIYF.

Concerning this clonotype: This may arise from a read error, as a much more abundant clone is one base away. The V and J genes are TRBV29-1 and TRBJ2-5; tentative D call: TRBD2 (5 bases). Germline CDR1 is SQVTM and CDR2 is ANQGSEA. The CDR3 covers 15 residues. V gave up 1 base and J gave up 4 bases, with 16 bases separating them. This chain's CDR3 is CSVEGVERAGETQYF. The DNA of the CDR3 is TGCAGCGTTGAAGGAGTAGAGAGGGCGGGAGAGACCCAGTACTTC.

This sequence joins TRBV20-1 and TRBJ1-2, with D tentatively TRBD1 (5 bases). Germline lookup yields CDR1 DFQATT and CDR2 SNEGSKA (reference sequence). The CDR3 has 15 residues. V lost 6 bases and J 2 bases, leaving 19 bases between the germline ends. In DNA form, the CDR3 reads TGCAGTGCCCCGAGCCCCCCGACAGAGAACTATGGCTACACCTTC. It codes for CSAPSPPTENYGYTF.